The 28 T cell receptor beta chains reported below all come from one sample, sequenced in a study of immune reconstitution after stem cell transplant in scleroderma. TCRdb re-called the RT-PCR reads with MiXCR, one entry per CDR3 protein. The sample lists 1,300 to 1,500 distinct CDR3 sequences; around 14% were seen once. This sample was taken before or after autologous hematopoietic stem cell transplantation (not recorded which). Source of these receptors: a female donor with systemic sclerosis.

V and J are TRBV16 and TRBJ1-1, with D uncertain. In germline, CDR1 is KGHSY, CDR2 FQNENV. V lost 0 bases and J lost 1, with 3 bases in between. The CDR3 is 13 amino acids. The CDR3 nucleotides read TGTGCCAGCAGCCAATCAGGGAACACTGAAGCTTTCTTT. Its protein product is CASSQSGNTEAFF.

By share, this clonotype counts as large. The rearrangement links TRBV7-3 to TRBJ2-1; unclear D gene. The CDR3 is 14 amino acids. Germline V gene sequence: CDR1 SGHTA, CDR2 FQGTGA. Trimming removed 0 bases at V and 5 bases at J, with 8 bases between. CDR3 coding DNA: TGTGCCAGCAGCTTAACGCCGGGTAACAATGAGCAGTTCTTC. It codes for CASSLTPGNNEQFF.

This clonotype was found once. The chain employs TRBV2 and TRBJ1-5; D unresolved. Germline lookup yields CDR1 SNHLY and CDR2 FYNNEI. The CDR3 sequence is 14 residues long. The V end was cut by 0 bases, the J end by 2 bases, with 5 bases between. The CDR3 protein is CASSEAVRNQPQHF. DNA for the CDR3: TGTGCCAGCAGTGAAGCGGTACGCAATCAGCCCCAGCATTTT. Drawing the rest from reference TRBV2 and TRBJ1-5, the complete variable domain is EPEVTQTPSHQVTQMGQEVILRCVPISNHLYFYWYRQILGQKVEFLVSFYNNEISEKSEIFDDQFSVERPDGSNFTLKIRSTKLEDSAMYFCASSEAVRNQPQHFGDGTRLSIL.

This clonotype is termed medium-sized. This chain links TRBV4-3 with TRBJ1-1; tentative D call: TRBD1 (5 bases). V was shortened by 1 base and J by 3 bases, with 9 bases between the two germline ends. Per germline, CDR1 LGHNA and CDR2 YSLEER. The CDR3 extends over 14 amino acids. For the CDR3, the DNA is TGCGCCAGCAGCCAAGGGCAGGGCTACACTGAAGCTTTCTTT. Protein sequence: CASSQGQGYTEAFF.

By share, this clonotype counts as medium-sized (0.01 to 0.1%). This chain connects TRBV19 to TRBJ2-1; D unresolved. This CDR3 is built from 18 residues. With 2 bases removed from V and 5 bases from J, the gap between germline ends came to 22 bases. CDR1 is LNHDA, CDR2 SQIVND, per germline (reference sequence). CDR3 bases: TGTGCCAGTAGTATATCAGAAGGGTTTGTGGCCCTACACAATGAGCAGTTCTTC. Translated, it gives CASSISEGFVALHNEQFF.

This clonotype was picked up a small number of times. The chain carries TRBV7-3 and TRBJ2-3; 13 bases align to TRBD2. Per the germline V gene, CDR1 is SGHTA and CDR2 is FQGTGA. The CDR3 sequence is 16 residues long. The trim removed 4 bases at V and 4 bases at J, leaving 5 bases unmatched. The CDR3 nucleotides read TGTGCCAGCAGCTCGGGACTAGCGGGGATTGCAGATACGCAGTATTTT. This encodes CASSSGLAGIADTQYF.

This clonotype is deemed medium-sized. The chain links TRBV19 to TRBJ1-1; D may be TRBD1 (6 bases). The CDR3 extends over 13 amino acids. CDR1 and CDR2 (germline): LNHDA, SQIVND (reference sequence). Trimming removed 4 bases from V and 7 bases from J, with 13 bases in between. The CDR3 loop is CASSNGQTIEAFF. The CDR3 coding sequence is TGTGCCAGTAGTAATGGACAGACGATTGAAGCTTTCTTT.

This sequence joins TRBV5-6 and TRBJ1-6; 7 nucleotides match TRBD1. Trimming at V came to 2 bases and at J to 4 bases, leaving 6 bases not matched to a gene. This CDR3 comprises 16 residues. From germline, CDR1 is SGHDT and CDR2 YYEEEE. CDR3 nucleotides: TGTGCCAGCAGCTTTGGGACAGCTGTTTATAATTCACCCCTCCACTTT. Amino acids: CASSFGTAVYNSPLHF. The complete variable domain, with remaining parts taken from reference TRBV5-6 and TRBJ1-6, reads DAGVTQSPTHLIKTRGQQVTLRCSPKSGHDTVSWYQQALGQGPQFIFQYYEEEERQRGNFPDRFSGHQFPNYSSELNVNALLLGDSALYLCASSFGTAVYNSPLHFGNGTRLTVT.

Worth noting for this clonotype: This may be a read error, as it is one base from a much larger clone. This rearrangement joins TRBV6-5 to TRBJ1-1; TRBD1 might be the D (6 bases). V was shortened by 2 bases and J by 4 bases, with 14 bases between the two germline ends. Germline-derived CDR1 and CDR2 are MNHEY and SVGAGI. CDR3 length: 15 residues. CDR3 in DNA: TGTGCCAGCAGTTACGGAGCAGGGGATGTCACTGAAGCTTTCTTT. It codes for CASSYGAGDVTEAFF.

The table lists this clonotype with a count of one. CDR3 residues: CASSRRSAWGTGELFF. CDR3 in DNA: TGTGCCAGCAGCCGACGCTCGGCATGGGGCACCGGGGAGCTGTTTTTT. The chain couples TRBV13 to TRBJ2-2; D gene unclear. Germline V CDR1 and CDR2: PRHDT, FYEKMQ (reference sequence). This CDR3 contains 16 residues. V was pared by 5 bases and J by 4 bases, with 17 bases between.

This clonotype is medium-sized in the sample. The chain uses TRBV5-6 and TRBJ1-2; possible D gene TRBD1, 6 bases. The germline V gene has CDR1 SGHDT and CDR2 YYEEEE. V was pared by 0 bases and J by 4 bases, with 13 bases between. The length of the CDR3 is 15 residues. The CDR3 protein is CASSLEGVLLYGYTF. The CDR3 DNA follows: TGTGCCAGCAGCTTGGAGGGGGTCCTCCTCTATGGCTACACCTTC.

This clonotype is labeled as medium-sized. This chain links TRBV20-1 with TRBJ1-1; possibly TRBD1 for D (5 bases). Per the germline V gene, CDR1 is DFQATT and CDR2 is SNEGSKA (reference sequence). Trimming cost V 0 bases and J 1 base, with 12 bases left between them. The CDR3 runs to 15 residues. Here the CDR3 DNA reads TGCAGTGCTAGAGATATCGGGAGGGGGAACACTGAAGCTTTCTTT. It specifies CSARDIGRGNTEAFF.

There are a few counts of this clonotype. The junction differs from germline at one of its ends, possibly a read error. The chain carries TRBV6-5 and TRBJ2-1; D is unclear. The CDR3 runs 14 residues. Looked up from germline, CDR1 is MNHEY and CDR2 is SVGAGI. CDR3: CATSYPGPPNEQFF. DNA for the CDR3: TGTGCCACCAGTTACCCAGGTCCCCCAAATGAGCAGTTCTTC.

In its sample, this clonotype is hyperexpanded. The rearrangement links TRBV7-9 to TRBJ1-2; 7 nucleotides line up with TRBD1. V lost 5 bases and J lost 0; bases outside the gene matches: 6. Germline CDR1 and CDR2: SEHNR and FQNEAQ (reference sequence). The CDR3 covers 15 residues. DNA of the CDR3: TGTGCCAGCAGCCTCGGGACAGCTCCTAACTATGGCTACACCTTC. Its protein product is CASSLGTAPNYGYTF.

This clonotype is labeled medium-sized (0.01 to 0.1%). The chain joins TRBV27 to TRBJ2-7; D is unresolved. Trimming stripped 5 bases from V and 1 base from J, with 12 bases between. Germline CDR1 and CDR2: MNHEY and SMNVEV (reference sequence). The CDR3 length is 14 residues. CDR3 protein: CASSPGPESYEQYF. The CDR3 bases are TGTGCCAGCAGTCCCGGGCCGGAATCCTACGAGCAGTACTTC.

Here the CDR3 reads CASTPGSSYNEQFF. CDR3 nucleotide sequence: TGTGCCAGCACCCCCGGGAGCTCCTACAATGAGCAGTTCTTC. V is TRBV6-2 or TRBV6-3 and J is TRBJ2-1; TRBD2 might be the D (6 bases). CDR1 and CDR2 (germline): MNHEY, SVGEGT. The CDR3 has 14 residues. V lost 7 bases and J lost 0, with 10 bases in between.

This clonotype was found a few times. The rearrangement links TRBV7-2 to TRBJ2-5; 7 bases align to TRBD2. The germline V gene has CDR1 SGHTA and CDR2 FQGNSA. The CDR3 contains 15 residues. The V and J ends lost 4 bases and 1 base, in that order; junction bases with no gene match: 6. CDR3 sequence reads: CASSSPGGRQETQYF. CDR3 sequence (DNA): TGTGCCAGCAGCTCCCCGGGGGGACGCCAAGAGACCCAGTACTTC.

By frequency in the sample, this clonotype is medium-sized. This chain connects TRBV6-2 or TRBV6-3 to TRBJ2-7; 8 nucleotides align to TRBD2. Per the germline V gene, CDR1 is MNHEY and CDR2 is SVGEGT. This CDR3 contains 17 residues. With V trimmed by 0 bases and J by 3 bases, 10 bases remained unmatched. Here the CDR3 reads CASSYSSTDGGGYEQYF. CDR3 coding DNA: TGTGCCAGCAGTTACTCGAGTACGGACGGGGGGGGCTACGAGCAGTACTTC.

The rearrangement uses TRBV27 and TRBJ2-3; D may correspond to TRBD1 or TRBD2 (5 bases each). Trimming stripped 2 bases from V and 0 bases from J, with 12 bases between. The length of the CDR3 is 16 residues. The germline gives CDR1 MNHEY, CDR2 SMNVEV (reference sequence). In DNA, the CDR3 is TGTGCCAGCAGTTTAGCACCCGGGACCAGCACAGATACGCAGTATTTT. It translates to CASSLAPGTSTDTQYF.

In its sample, this clonotype was seen a few times. The V call is TRBV7-7, the J call TRBJ2-1; D is possibly TRBD2 (5 bases). The CDR3 spans 12 residues. Germline CDR1 reads SSHAT; CDR2 reads FNYEAQ (reference sequence). Trimming took off 9 bases at V and 4 bases at J, with 10 bases between the two ends. The CDR3 here is CARTQRYNEQFF. CDR3 nucleotides: TGTGCCAGAACCCAGCGGTACAATGAGCAGTTCTTC.

CDR3: CSARYAGQDNSPLHF. CDR3 in DNA: TGCAGTGCTAGATATGCGGGACAGGATAATTCACCCCTCCACTTT. The genes are TRBV20-1 and TRBJ1-6, with TRBD1 identical over 8 bases. CDR1 is DFQATT and CDR2 is SNEGSKA in the germline V gene (reference sequence). The CDR3 sequence is 15 residues long. After removal of 2 bases from V and 5 bases from J, the junction contained 5 bases not matched to a gene.

The chain employs TRBV28 and TRBJ2-3; D might be TRBD1 (6 bases). Trimming pared 5 bases from V and 0 bases from J, leaving 12 bases between. Per germline, CDR1 MDHEN and CDR2 SYDVKM. The CDR3 length is 15 residues. In DNA, the CDR3 is TGTGCCAGCAGTCCAGGGGTATCTAGCACAGATACGCAGTATTTT. Translation gives CASSPGVSSTDTQYF.

This clonotype has only one observation. The chain carries TRBV5-1 and TRBJ1-3; D unresolved. V lost 4 bases and J 3 bases, leaving 5 bases between the germline ends. Germline V gives CDR1 SGHRS, CDR2 YFSETQ. This CDR3 region has 12 residues. DNA of the CDR3: TGCGCCAGCAGCGGGGATGGAAACACCATATATTTT. Translation gives CASSGDGNTIYF. Full variable domain (outside the CDR3, taken from reference TRBV5-1 and TRBJ1-3): KAGVTQTPRYLIKTRGQQVTLSCSPISGHRSVSWYQQTPGQGLQFLFEYFSETQRNKGNFPGRFSGRQFSNSRSEMNVSTLELGDSALYLCASSGDGNTIYFGEGSWLTVV.

The chain couples TRBV5-1 to TRBJ2-5; D possibly matches TRBD1 or TRBD2 (5 bases each). V lost 4 bases and J 3 bases, leaving 16 bases between the germline ends. In germline, CDR1 is SGHRS, CDR2 YFSETQ. There are 15 residues in the CDR3. CDR3 in DNA: TGCGCCAGCAGCGCCTGGGACGGAGCGAAAGAGACCCAGTACTTC. This gives the protein CASSAWDGAKETQYF.

Within the sample, this clonotype is medium-sized (0.01 to 0.1%). This chain joins TRBV5-6 and TRBJ2-5; D is tentatively TRBD1 or TRBD2 (6 bases each). Looked up from germline, CDR1 is SGHDT and CDR2 is YYEEEE. The CDR3 is 13 amino acids. V gave up 4 bases and J gave up 7 bases, with 14 bases separating them. CDR3 in amino acids: CASSQRQEGTQYF. The CDR3 nucleotides are TGTGCCAGCAGCCAAAGACAGGAGGGGACCCAGTACTTC.

Sample share makes this clonotype medium-sized. The chain recombines TRBV5-1 with TRBJ2-5, with D perhaps TRBD1 (5 bases). The CDR3 length is 15 residues. V was pared by 2 bases and J by 2 bases, with 13 bases between. Germline V lookup: CDR1 SGHRS, CDR2 YFSETQ. The DNA for the CDR3 is TGCGCCAGCAGCTTAATAGACAGAAATCAAGAGACCCAGTACTTC. Translating it yields CASSLIDRNQETQYF.

The V gene is TRBV9, the J gene TRBJ1-2, with unresolved D. Trimming pared 3 bases from V and 3 bases from J, leaving 6 bases between. This CDR3 has 12 amino acids. In germline, CDR1 is SGDLS, CDR2 YYNGEE. The CDR3 bases are TGTGCCAGCAGCGATCAATACTATGGCTACACCTTC. Its protein is CASSDQYYGYTF.

This clonotype was seen a handful of times. The chain recombines TRBV6-2 or TRBV6-3 with TRBJ2-1; 10 bases fit TRBD1. The CDR3 is 16 amino acids. V dropped 5 bases and J dropped 8; count of bases not matched to a gene: 12. The germline CDR1 and CDR2 sequences are MNHEY and SVGEGT. The CDR3 reads CASSRPTGGLSHEQFF. In DNA, the CDR3 is TGTGCCAGCAGTCGCCCGACAGGGGGCTTGTCACATGAGCAGTTCTTC.